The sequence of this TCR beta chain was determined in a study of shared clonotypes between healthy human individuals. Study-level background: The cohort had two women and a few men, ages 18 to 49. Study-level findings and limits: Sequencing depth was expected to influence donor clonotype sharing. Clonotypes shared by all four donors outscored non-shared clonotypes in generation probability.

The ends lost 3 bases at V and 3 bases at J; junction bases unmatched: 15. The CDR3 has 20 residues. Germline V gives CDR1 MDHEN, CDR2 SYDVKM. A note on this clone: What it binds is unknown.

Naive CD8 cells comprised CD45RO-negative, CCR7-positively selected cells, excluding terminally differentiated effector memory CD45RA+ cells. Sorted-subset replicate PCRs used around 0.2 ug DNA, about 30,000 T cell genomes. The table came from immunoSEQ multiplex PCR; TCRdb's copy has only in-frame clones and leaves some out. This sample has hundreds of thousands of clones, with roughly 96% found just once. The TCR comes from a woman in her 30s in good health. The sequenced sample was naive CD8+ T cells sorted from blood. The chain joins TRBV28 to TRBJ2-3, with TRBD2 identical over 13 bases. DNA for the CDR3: TGTGCCAGCAGTTTCACCGGGACTAGCGGGATAAGTACCGGGACAGATACGCAGTATTTT. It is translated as CASSFTGTSGISTGTDTQYF.